This TCR beta chain was sequenced for a study of CD8+ T cells in alopecia areata. This clone was detected only a few times. Its antigen is unknown. In each case, RNA was isolated and then reverse transcribed into cDNA as the sequencing template. Sequencing was performed with immunoSEQ multiplex PCR; in TCRdb, only in-frame clones are kept and a portion is missing. The top ten clones hold around 2.8% of a sample with 100,000 to 150,000 clones, roughly 68% of them seen once. Broader study findings: Sequencing of scalp samples also captures resident alphabeta T cells of normal skin. Lesional scalp, notably in alopecia totalis/universalis, had clonality above that of normal scalp. Between patients, shared TCR sequences were less clear than in mice. This was possibly due in part to HLA diversity in the patient population.

Sequencing was done on a sample of CD4+ T cells sorted from blood. This TCR was recovered from a human donor in good health.

DNA for the CDR3: TGCAGCGTTGAAGGGGGCTTCAACACTGAAGCTTTCTTT. Residues: CSVEGGFNTEAFF. This rearrangement joins TRBV29-1 to TRBJ1-1, with D possibly being TRBD1 (5 bases). The germline V gene has CDR1 SQVTM and CDR2 ANQGSEA. Trimming took off 1 base at V and 2 bases at J, with 8 bases between the two ends. The CDR3 length is 13 residues. Looking up the rest from reference TRBV29-1 and TRBJ1-1 gives the full variable domain: SAVISQKPSRDICQRGTSLTIQCQVDSQVTMMFWYRQQPGQSLTLIATANQGSEATYESGFVIDKFPISRPNLTFSTLTVSNMSPEDSSIYLCSVEGGFNTEAFFGQGTRLTVV.